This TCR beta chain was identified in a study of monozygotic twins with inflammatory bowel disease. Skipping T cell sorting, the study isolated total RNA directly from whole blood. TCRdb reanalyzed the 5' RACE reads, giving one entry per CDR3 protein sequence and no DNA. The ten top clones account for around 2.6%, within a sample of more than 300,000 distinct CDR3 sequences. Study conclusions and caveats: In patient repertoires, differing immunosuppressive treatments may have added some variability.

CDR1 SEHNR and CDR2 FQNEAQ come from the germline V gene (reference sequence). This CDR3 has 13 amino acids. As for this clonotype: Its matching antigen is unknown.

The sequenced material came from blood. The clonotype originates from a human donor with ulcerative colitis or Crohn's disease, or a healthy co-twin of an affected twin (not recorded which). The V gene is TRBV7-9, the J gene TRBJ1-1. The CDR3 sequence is CASSFVGDTEAFF.